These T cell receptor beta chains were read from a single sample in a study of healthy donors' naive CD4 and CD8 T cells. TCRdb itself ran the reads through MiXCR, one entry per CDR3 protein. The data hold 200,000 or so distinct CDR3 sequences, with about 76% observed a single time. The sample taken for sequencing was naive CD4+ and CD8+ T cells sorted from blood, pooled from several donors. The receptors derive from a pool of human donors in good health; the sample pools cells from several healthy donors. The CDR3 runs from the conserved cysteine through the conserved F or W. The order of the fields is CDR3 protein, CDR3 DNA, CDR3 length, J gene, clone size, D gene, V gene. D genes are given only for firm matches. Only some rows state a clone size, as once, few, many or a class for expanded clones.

CASSLKLSASQETQYF,TGTGCCAGCAGCTTAAAACTGAGCGCCAGCCAAGAGACCCAGTACTTC,16,TRBJ2-5,.,.,TRBV5-6
CSVEGTAQAGAFF,TGCAGCGTTGAAGGAACAGCCCAGGCTGGAGCTTTCTTT,13,TRBJ1-1,.,.,TRBV29-1
CASTGTGSLSNQPQHF,TGTGCCAGCACTGGGACAGGGAGTCTTAGCAATCAGCCCCAGCATTTT,16,TRBJ1-5,once,TRBD1,TRBV6-5
CASSLGDSYEQYF,TGTGCCAGCAGCCTCGGGGATTCCTACGAGCAGTACTTC,13,TRBJ2-7,.,.,TRBV13
CSAPDRLSQETQYF,TGCAGTGCTCCGGACAGGTTAAGTCAAGAGACCCAGTACTTC,14,TRBJ2-5,.,TRBD1,TRBV20-1
CASSELVRSYNSPLHF,TGTGCCAGCAGTGAACTGGTCCGCTCCTATAATTCACCCCTCCACTTT,16,TRBJ1-6,.,.,TRBV6-1
CSVPRNNEQFF,TGCAGCGTTCCTAGGAACAATGAGCAGTTCTTC,11,TRBJ2-1,.,.,TRBV29-1
CASSSWDGGHGYTF,TGTGCCAGCAGTTCCTGGGACGGAGGACATGGCTACACCTTC,14,TRBJ1-2,.,.,TRBV12-3/TRBV12-4
CASSQDRTGGYGYTF,TGCGCCAGCAGCCAAGATCGGACAGGGGGCTATGGCTACACCTTC,15,TRBJ1-2,.,TRBD1,TRBV4-1
CASSLQGSDTQYF,TGTGCCAGCAGCTTGCAGGGATCAGATACGCAGTATTTT,13,TRBJ2-3,once,.,TRBV5-6
CASSQENGYTEAFF,TGCGCCAGCAGCCAAGAGAATGGATACACTGAAGCTTTCTTT,14,TRBJ1-1,.,.,TRBV4-1
CATSYNYYRGSNQPQHF,TGTGCCACCAGCTACAACTACTACAGGGGAAGCAATCAGCCCCAGCATTTT,17,TRBJ1-5,.,TRBD1,TRBV15
CATSSLLVNEEQYF,TGTGCCACCAGCAGCCTACTAGTAAACGAGGAGCAGTACTTC,14,TRBJ2-7,once,.,TRBV15
CASRRRTNTEAFF,TGTGCCAGCAGAAGACGGACGAACACTGAAGCTTTCTTT,13,TRBJ1-1,.,.,TRBV6-5
CASSARLGRNTEAFF,TGTGCCAGCAGTGCCCGGTTGGGGCGGAACACTGAAGCTTTCTTT,15,TRBJ1-1,.,.,TRBV6-5
CASSPGADYEQYF,TGTGCCAGCAGTCCCGGGGCTGACTACGAGCAGTACTTC,13,TRBJ2-7,.,.,TRBV6-5
CASNLGLAVTEQYF,TGTGCCAGCAACCTCGGACTAGCCGTCACCGAGCAGTACTTC,14,TRBJ2-7,once,TRBD2,TRBV6-2/TRBV6-3
CSVEPAGDYGYTF,TGCAGCGTTGAGCCGGCAGGGGACTATGGCTACACCTTC,13,TRBJ1-2,.,.,TRBV29-1
CASSLRATTLSDTQYF,TGTGCCAGCAGTTTACGAGCTACCACCCTCTCAGATACGCAGTATTTT,16,TRBJ2-3,once,.,TRBV27
CASSVNRRDTQYF,TGCGCCAGCAGTGTTAACCGGCGGGATACGCAGTATTTT,13,TRBJ2-3,.,.,TRBV10-1
CASSLSFTGELFF,TGTGCCAGCAGTTTATCGTTCACCGGGGAGCTGTTTTTT,13,TRBJ2-2,.,.,TRBV6-2/TRBV6-3
CSVGRQGIPDTQYF,TGCAGCGTAGGAAGGCAGGGCATTCCAGATACGCAGTATTTT,14,TRBJ2-3,.,.,TRBV29-1
CASSYSDRTTYNEQFF,TGTGCCAGCAGTTACTCCGACAGGACCACCTACAATGAGCAGTTCTTC,16,TRBJ2-1,.,.,TRBV6-5
CAISPQGQYMQPQHF,TGTGCCATCAGCCCACAGGGACAGTATATGCAGCCCCAGCATTTT,15,TRBJ1-5,.,TRBD1,TRBV10-3
CASNLLRDRDTQYF,TGTGCCAGCAACCTCCTAAGAGACAGAGATACGCAGTATTTT,14,TRBJ2-3,.,.,TRBV28
CASRQGTGAEYEQYF,TGTGCCAGCAGACAGGGGACAGGGGCGGAATACGAGCAGTACTTC,15,TRBJ2-7,.,TRBD1,TRBV6-2/TRBV6-3
CATSDFPSTGFQETQYF,TGTGCCACCAGTGATTTCCCCTCCACAGGGTTTCAAGAGACCCAGTACTTC,17,TRBJ2-5,.,.,TRBV24-1
CASSLGGDISYNEQFF,TGTGCCAGCAGCTTAGGTGGGGATATCTCCTACAATGAGCAGTTCTTC,16,TRBJ2-1,.,.,TRBV7-2
CASSSTTEETQYF,TGTGCCAGCAGCTCTACGACGGAAGAGACCCAGTACTTC,13,TRBJ2-5,few,.,TRBV11-2
CSARVRQGVRYNEQFF,TGCAGTGCTAGAGTTAGACAGGGGGTAAGGTACAATGAGCAGTTCTTC,16,TRBJ2-1,.,TRBD1,TRBV20-1
CSVEGRGGYTF,TGCAGCGTTGAAGGCAGGGGAGGCTACACCTTC,11,TRBJ1-2,.,.,TRBV29-1
CSATQPNQPQHF,TGCAGTGCCACACAGCCTAATCAGCCCCAGCATTTT,12,TRBJ1-5,.,.,TRBV20-1
CSVDADRSYNEQFF,TGCAGCGTTGACGCTGATCGCTCCTACAATGAGCAGTTCTTC,14,TRBJ2-1,few,.,TRBV29-1
CASSYSALGQPQHF,TGTGCCAGCAGTTACTCGGCTTTAGGTCAGCCCCAGCATTTT,14,TRBJ1-5,once,.,TRBV6-5
CASSADTLGNEQYF,TGTGCCAGCAGTGCGGACACCCTTGGGAACGAGCAGTACTTC,14,TRBJ2-7,.,.,TRBV27
CASSYSIQNTIYF,TGTGCCAGCAGTTACTCGATCCAGAACACCATATATTTT,13,TRBJ1-3,.,.,TRBV6-5
CSGGGTYGYTF,TGCAGCGGAGGGGGCACCTATGGCTACACCTTC,11,TRBJ1-2,.,TRBD1,TRBV29-1
CSAEWGYTEAFF,TGCAGCGCGGAATGGGGGTACACTGAAGCTTTCTTT,12,TRBJ1-1,.,.,TRBV29-1
CASSYSRVTSYEQYF,TGTGCCAGCAGTTACTCCCGGGTTACCTCCTACGAGCAGTACTTC,15,TRBJ2-7,.,.,TRBV10-3
CASSPYRRSTDTQYF,TGTGCCAGTAGTCCCTACCGAAGGAGCACAGATACGCAGTATTTT,15,TRBJ2-3,.,.,TRBV19
CASSEETGSSTQYF,TGTGCCAGCAGTGAAGAGACAGGGTCGTCTACGCAGTATTTT,14,TRBJ2-3,once,TRBD1,TRBV6-1
CAISESQGYADTQYF,TGTGCCATCAGTGAGTCACAGGGTTACGCAGATACGCAGTATTTT,15,TRBJ2-3,few,.,TRBV10-3
CSVPTGVGYTF,TGCAGCGTTCCTACAGGGGTCGGCTACACCTTC,11,TRBJ1-2,few,TRBD1,TRBV29-1
CATSSPQGGAYNEQFF,TGTGCCACCAGCAGCCCACAGGGTGGGGCCTACAATGAGCAGTTCTTC,16,TRBJ2-1,.,.,TRBV15
CSVEQRLNTEAFF,TGCAGCGTTGAACAGAGATTGAACACTGAAGCTTTCTTT,13,TRBJ1-1,.,.,TRBV29-1
CASSYGQAVYTF,TGTGCCAGCAGTTACGGCCAGGCTGTGTACACCTTC,12,TRBJ1-2,.,.,TRBV6-5
CASSPTGDSYEQYF,TGTGCCAGCAGTCCGACAGGGGACTCCTACGAGCAGTACTTC,14,TRBJ2-7,.,TRBD1,TRBV6-6
CASSRRESAGELFF,TGTGCCAGTAGTAGGCGGGAATCTGCCGGGGAGCTGTTTTTT,14,TRBJ2-2,.,.,TRBV19
CASSPGQGATEAFF,TGCGCCAGCAGCCCAGGACAGGGGGCGACTGAAGCTTTCTTT,14,TRBJ1-1,.,TRBD1,TRBV5-1
CASSLYPLGNQPQHF,TGTGCCAGCAGCTTATACCCATTAGGGAATCAGCCCCAGCATTTT,15,TRBJ1-5,.,.,TRBV7-2
CSVLEPYNEQFF,TGCAGCGTCTTGGAGCCTTACAATGAGCAGTTCTTC,12,TRBJ2-1,.,.,TRBV29-1
CSARLAGAVSGELFF,TGCAGTGCTAGACTAGCGGGAGCCGTATCCGGGGAGCTGTTTTTT,15,TRBJ2-2,.,TRBD2,TRBV20-1
CSARVAGADTQYF,TGCAGTGCTAGAGTGGCGGGAGCAGATACGCAGTATTTT,13,TRBJ2-3,.,TRBD2,TRBV20-1
CASSLTGPGNQPQHF,TGTGCCAGTAGTTTGACAGGGCCGGGCAATCAGCCCCAGCATTTT,15,TRBJ1-5,.,TRBD1,TRBV19
CASRQLGQAEEQYF,TGTGCCAGTAGGCAACTCGGACAGGCAGAAGAGCAGTACTTC,14,TRBJ2-7,.,TRBD1,TRBV19